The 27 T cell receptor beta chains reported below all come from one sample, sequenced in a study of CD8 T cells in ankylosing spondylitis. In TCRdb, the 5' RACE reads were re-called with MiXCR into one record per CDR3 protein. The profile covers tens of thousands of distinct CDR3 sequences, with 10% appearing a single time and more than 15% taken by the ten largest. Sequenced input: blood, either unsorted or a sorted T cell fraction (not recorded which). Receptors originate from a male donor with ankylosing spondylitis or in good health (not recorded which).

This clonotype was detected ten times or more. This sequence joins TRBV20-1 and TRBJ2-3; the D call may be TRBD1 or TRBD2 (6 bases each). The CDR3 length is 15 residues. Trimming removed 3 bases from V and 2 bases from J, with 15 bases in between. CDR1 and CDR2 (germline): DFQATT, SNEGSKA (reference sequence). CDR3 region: CSASSVAGHTDTQYF. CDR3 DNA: TGCAGTGCTAGCTCGGTCGCGGGACACACAGATACGCAGTATTTT.

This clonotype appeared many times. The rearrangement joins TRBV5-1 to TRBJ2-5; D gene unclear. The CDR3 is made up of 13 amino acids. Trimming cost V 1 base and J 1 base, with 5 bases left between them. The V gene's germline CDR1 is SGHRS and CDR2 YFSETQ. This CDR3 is CASSLIPQETQYF. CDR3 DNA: TGCGCCAGCAGCTTGATCCCCCAAGAGACCCAGTACTTC. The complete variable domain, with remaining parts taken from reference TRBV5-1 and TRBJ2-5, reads KAGVTQTPRYLIKTRGQQVTLSCSPISGHRSVSWYQQTPGQGLQFLFEYFSETQRNKGNFPGRFSGRQFSNSRSEMNVSTLELGDSALYLCASSLIPQETQYFGPGTRLLVL.

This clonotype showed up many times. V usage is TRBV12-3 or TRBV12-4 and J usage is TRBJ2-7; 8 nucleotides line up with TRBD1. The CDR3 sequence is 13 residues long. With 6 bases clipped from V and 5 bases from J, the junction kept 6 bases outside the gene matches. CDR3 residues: CASSTDRAHEQYF. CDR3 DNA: TGTGCCAGCAGCACGGACAGGGCCCACGAGCAGTACTTC.

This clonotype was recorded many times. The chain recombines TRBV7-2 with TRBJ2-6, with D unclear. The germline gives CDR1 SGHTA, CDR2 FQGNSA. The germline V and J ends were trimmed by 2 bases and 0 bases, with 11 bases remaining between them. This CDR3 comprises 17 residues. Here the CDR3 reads CASSLHPPYSGANVLTF. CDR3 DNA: TGTGCCAGCAGCTTACACCCACCCTACTCTGGGGCCAACGTCCTGACTTTC.

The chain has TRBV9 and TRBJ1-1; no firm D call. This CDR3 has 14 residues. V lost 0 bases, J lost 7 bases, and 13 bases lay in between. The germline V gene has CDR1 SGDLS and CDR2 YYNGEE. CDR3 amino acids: CASSVGITVGEAFF. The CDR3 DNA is TGTGCCAGCAGCGTAGGTATCACAGTGGGTGAAGCTTTCTTT. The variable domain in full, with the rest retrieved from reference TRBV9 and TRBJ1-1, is DSGVTQTPKHLITATGQRVTLRCSPRSGDLSVYWYQQSLDQGLQFLIQYYNGEERAKGNILERFSAQQFPDLHSELNLSSLELGDSALYFCASSVGITVGEAFFGQGTRLTVV.

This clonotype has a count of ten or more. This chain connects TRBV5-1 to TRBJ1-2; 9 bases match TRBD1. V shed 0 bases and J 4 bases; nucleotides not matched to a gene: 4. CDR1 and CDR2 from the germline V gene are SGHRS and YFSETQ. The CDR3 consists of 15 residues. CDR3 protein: CASSLEGTGSYGYTF. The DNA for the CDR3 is TGCGCCAGCAGCTTGGAGGGGACAGGGTCCTATGGCTACACCTTC.

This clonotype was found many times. CDR3 sequence reads: CATSRAPGEQFF. DNA for the CDR3: TGTGCCACCAGCAGAGCTCCGGGTGAGCAGTTCTTC. The chain employs TRBV15 and TRBJ2-1, with D unclear. Germline-derived CDR1 and CDR2 are LNHNV and YYDKDF (reference sequence). The CDR3 has 12 residues. Trimming removed 1 base at V and 9 bases at J, with 7 bases between.

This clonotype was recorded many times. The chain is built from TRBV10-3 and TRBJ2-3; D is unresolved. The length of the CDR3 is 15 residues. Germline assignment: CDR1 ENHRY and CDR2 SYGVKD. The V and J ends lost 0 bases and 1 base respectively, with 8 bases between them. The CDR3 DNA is TGTGCCATCAGTGAGTCGATTCAGGGCACAGATACGCAGTATTTT. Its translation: CAISESIQGTDTQYF.

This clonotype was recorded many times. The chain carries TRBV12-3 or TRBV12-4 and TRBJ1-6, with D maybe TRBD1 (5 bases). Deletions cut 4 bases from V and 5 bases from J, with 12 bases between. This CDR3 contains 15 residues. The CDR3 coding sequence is TGTGCCAGCAGTTCCCGGGACCGAGATAATTCACCCCTCCACTTT. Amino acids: CASSSRDRDNSPLHF.

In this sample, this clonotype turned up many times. CDR3 sequence reads: CSACLGEQAPQYF. As DNA, the CDR3 is TGCAGCGCTTGCTTGGGAGAACAGGCGCCCCAGTATTTT. This rearrangement joins TRBV29-1 to TRBJ2-3, with D perhaps assigned TRBD1 or TRBD2 (5 bases each). Germline V CDR1 and CDR2: SQVTM, ANQGSEA. This CDR3 has 13 amino acids. V was shortened by 7 bases and J by 12 bases, with 23 bases between the two germline ends.

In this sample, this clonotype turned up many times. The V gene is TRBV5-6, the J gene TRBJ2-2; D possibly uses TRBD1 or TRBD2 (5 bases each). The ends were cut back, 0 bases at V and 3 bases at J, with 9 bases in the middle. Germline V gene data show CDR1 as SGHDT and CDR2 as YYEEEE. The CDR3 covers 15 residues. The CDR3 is CASSLGQGDTGELFF. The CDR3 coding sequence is TGTGCCAGCAGCTTGGGGCAGGGAGACACCGGGGAGCTGTTTTTT.

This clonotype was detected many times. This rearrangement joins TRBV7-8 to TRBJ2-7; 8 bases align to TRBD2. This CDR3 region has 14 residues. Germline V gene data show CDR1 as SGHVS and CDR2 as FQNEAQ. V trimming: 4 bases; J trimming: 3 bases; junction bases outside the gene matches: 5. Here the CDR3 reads CASSSGTRLYEQYF. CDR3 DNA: TGTGCCAGCAGCTCCGGGACTAGGCTCTACGAGCAGTACTTC.

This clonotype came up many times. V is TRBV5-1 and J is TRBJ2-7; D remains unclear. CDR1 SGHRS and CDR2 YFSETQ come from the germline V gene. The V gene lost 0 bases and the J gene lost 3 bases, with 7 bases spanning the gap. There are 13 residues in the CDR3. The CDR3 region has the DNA TGCGCCAGCAGCTTGGAGCCCCACTACGAGCAGTACTTC. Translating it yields CASSLEPHYEQYF.

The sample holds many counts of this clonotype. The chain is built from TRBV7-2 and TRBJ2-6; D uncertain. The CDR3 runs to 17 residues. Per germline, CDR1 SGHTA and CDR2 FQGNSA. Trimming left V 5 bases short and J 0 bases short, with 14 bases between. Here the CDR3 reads CASSPQRAGSGANVLTF. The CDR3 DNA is TGTGCCAGCAGCCCCCAACGGGCTGGCTCTGGGGCCAACGTCCTGACTTTC.

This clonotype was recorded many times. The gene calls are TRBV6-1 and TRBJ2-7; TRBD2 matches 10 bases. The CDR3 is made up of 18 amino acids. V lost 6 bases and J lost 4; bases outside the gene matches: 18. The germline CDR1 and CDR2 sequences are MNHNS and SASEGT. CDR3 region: CASSQDSGLAQRIYEQYF. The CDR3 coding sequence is TGTGCCAGCAGCCAGGACTCGGGACTAGCGCAGAGAATATACGAGCAGTACTTC.

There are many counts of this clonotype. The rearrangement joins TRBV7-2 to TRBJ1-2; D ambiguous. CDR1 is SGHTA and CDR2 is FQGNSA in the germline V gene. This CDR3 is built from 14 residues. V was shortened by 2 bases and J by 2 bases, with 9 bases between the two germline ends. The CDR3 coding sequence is TGTGCCAGCAGCTTAAGCTTCGAGAACTATGGCTACACCTTC. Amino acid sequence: CASSLSFENYGYTF.

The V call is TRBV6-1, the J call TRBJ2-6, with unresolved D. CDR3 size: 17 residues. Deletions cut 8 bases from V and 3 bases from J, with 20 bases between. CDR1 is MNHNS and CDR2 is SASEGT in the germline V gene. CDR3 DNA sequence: TGTGCCAGCCCCAATTCTAAAAAGGATCATGGGGCCAACGTCCTGACTTTC. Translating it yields CASPNSKKDHGANVLTF.

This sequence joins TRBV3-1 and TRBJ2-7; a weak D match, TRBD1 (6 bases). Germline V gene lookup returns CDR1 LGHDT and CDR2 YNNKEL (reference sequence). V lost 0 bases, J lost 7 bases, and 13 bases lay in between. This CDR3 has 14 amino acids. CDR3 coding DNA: TGTGCCAGCAGCCAAGATGCACAGGGCTGGGAGCAGTACTTC. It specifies CASSQDAQGWEQYF.

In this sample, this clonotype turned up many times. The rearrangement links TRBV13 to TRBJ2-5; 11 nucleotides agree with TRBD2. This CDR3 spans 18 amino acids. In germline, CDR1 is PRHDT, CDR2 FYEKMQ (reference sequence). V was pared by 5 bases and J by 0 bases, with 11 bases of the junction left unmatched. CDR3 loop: CASSLRPPSGRYQETQYF. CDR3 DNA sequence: TGTGCCAGCAGCCTTAGACCTCCTAGCGGGAGGTACCAAGAGACCCAGTACTTC.

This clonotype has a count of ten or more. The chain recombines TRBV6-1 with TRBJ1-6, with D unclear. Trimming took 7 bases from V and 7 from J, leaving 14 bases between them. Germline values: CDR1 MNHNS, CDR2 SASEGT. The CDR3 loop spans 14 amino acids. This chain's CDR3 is CASNPGRRNSPLHF. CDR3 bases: TGTGCCAGCAACCCCGGACGGCGGAATTCACCCCTCCACTTT.

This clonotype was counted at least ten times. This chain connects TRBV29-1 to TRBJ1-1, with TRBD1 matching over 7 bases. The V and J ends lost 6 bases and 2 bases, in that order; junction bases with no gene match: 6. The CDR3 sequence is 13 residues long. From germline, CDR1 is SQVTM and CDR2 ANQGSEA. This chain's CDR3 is CSVRQGVNTEAFF. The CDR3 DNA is TGCAGCGTAAGACAGGGCGTTAACACTGAAGCTTTCTTT.

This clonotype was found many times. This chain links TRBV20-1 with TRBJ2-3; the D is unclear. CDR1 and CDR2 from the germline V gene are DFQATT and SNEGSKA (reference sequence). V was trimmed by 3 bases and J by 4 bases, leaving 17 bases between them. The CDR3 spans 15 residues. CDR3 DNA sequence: TGCAGTGCTAGTCCCCCGCGTTGGGCCGCAGATACGCAGTATTTT. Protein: CSASPPRWAADTQYF.

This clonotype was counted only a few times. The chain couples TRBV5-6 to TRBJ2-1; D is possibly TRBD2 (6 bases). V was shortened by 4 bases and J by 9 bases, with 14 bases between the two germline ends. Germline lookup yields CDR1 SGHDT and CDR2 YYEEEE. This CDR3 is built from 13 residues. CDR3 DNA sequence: TGTGCCAGCAGCGTGGAGGGTGGCCCTGAGCAGTTCTTC. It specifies CASSVEGGPEQFF.

The chain's CDR3 is CFAPQTSGSSNEQFF. The CDR3 nucleotides are TGCTTTGCTCCTCAGACTAGCGGGAGTTCTAATGAGCAGTTCTTC. The V gene is TRBV20-1, the J gene TRBJ2-1, with TRBD2 identical over 12 bases. This CDR3 comprises 15 residues. Germline V gene sequence: CDR1 DFQATT, CDR2 SNEGSKA (reference sequence).

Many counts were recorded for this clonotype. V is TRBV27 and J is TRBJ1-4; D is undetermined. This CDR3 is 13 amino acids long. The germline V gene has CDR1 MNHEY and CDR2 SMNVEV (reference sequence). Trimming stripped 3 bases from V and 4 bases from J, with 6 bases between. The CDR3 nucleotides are TGTGCCAGCAGTTTCCGGAATAATGAAAAACTGTTTTTT. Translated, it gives CASSFRNNEKLFF. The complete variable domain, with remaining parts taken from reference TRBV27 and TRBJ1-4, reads EAQVTQNPRYLITVTGKKLTVTCSQNMNHEYMSWYRQDPGLGLRQIYYSMNVEVTDKGDVPEGYKVSRKEKRNFPLILESPSPNQTSLYFCASSFRNNEKLFFGSGTQLSVL.

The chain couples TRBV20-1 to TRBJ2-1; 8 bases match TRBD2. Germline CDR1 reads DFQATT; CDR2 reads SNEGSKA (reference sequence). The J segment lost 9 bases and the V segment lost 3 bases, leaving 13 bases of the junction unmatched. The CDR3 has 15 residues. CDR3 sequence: CSASPAGVSSSEQFF. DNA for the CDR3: TGCAGTGCTAGTCCAGCGGGAGTTTCTTCGTCTGAGCAGTTCTTC.

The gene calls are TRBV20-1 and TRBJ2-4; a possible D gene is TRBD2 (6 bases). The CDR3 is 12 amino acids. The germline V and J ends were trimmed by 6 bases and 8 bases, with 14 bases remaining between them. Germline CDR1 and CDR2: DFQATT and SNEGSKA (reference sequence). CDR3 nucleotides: TGCAGTGCAGCTGGGACGGGGGACATTCAGTACTTC. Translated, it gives CSAAGTGDIQYF.